This is a list of T cell receptor beta chains from one sample in a study of blood T cell repertoires in COVID-19. The table came from immunoSEQ multiplex PCR; TCRdb's copy has only in-frame clones and leaves some out. The sample lists roughly 380,000 clones, around 87% occurring once. The sequenced material came from PBMCs or T cells enriched from blood (not recorded which). Receptors were obtained from a man aged 30-40 years who had recovered from COVID-19. The CDR3 runs from the conserved cysteine through the conserved F or W. A D gene is named only where the DNA matches it firmly. Clone size appears in some rows only: once, few, many, or a class for an expanded clone.

d_gene	v_gene	j_gene	abundance	CDR3nt	CDR3aa
-	TRBV5-6	TRBJ1-5	-	TGTGCCAGCAGCCCAGGAGGGAATCAGCCCCAGCATTTT	CASSPGGNQPQHF
TRBD1	TRBV5-1	TRBJ2-1	-	TGCGCCAGCAGCAACCGGGACAGGGGGTTCAATGAGCAGTTCTTC	CASSNRDRGFNEQFF
-	TRBV5-6	TRBJ2-7	-	TGTGCCAGCAGCTTTGGACAGAGTGCCTACGAGCAGTACTTC	CASSFGQSAYEQYF
TRBD2	TRBV11-2	TRBJ2-2	few	TGTGCCAGCAGCTCGGGACTAGACGGCGGGGAGCTGTTTTTT	CASSSGLDGGELFF
TRBD1	TRBV18	TRBJ1-1	-	TGTGCCAGCTCACCACCGGGACAGGGTGAAGCTTTCTTT	CASSPPGQGEAFF
TRBD1	TRBV7-9	TRBJ2-2	-	TGTGCCAGCAGCTCCGGACAGGTAGCGAACACCGGGGAGCTGTTTTTT	CASSSGQVANTGELFF
TRBD2	TRBV5-1	TRBJ2-2	-	TGCGCCAGCAGCGGTGGACTAGCGGGGGCCGGGCCTAGGTCCACCGGGGAGCTGTTTTTT	CASSGGLAGAGPRSTGELFF
-	TRBV5-8	TRBJ1-5	-	TGTGCCAGCAGCTTAGCGGGCCTTAGCAATCAGCCCCAGCATTTT	CASSLAGLSNQPQHF
TRBD2	TRBV5-1	TRBJ2-3	-	TGCGCCAGCAGCTCGATGGGACTACGAAGCACAGATACGCAGTATTTT	CASSSMGLRSTDTQYF
-	TRBV9	TRBJ1-1	-	TGTGCCAGCAGCGTAGCGGGGTCGGTCACTGAAGCTTTCTTT	CASSVAGSVTEAFF
TRBD2	TRBV6-5	TRBJ2-7	-	TGTGCCAGTAAACCGGGACTAGCGGGGGGGCTCGAGCAGTACTTC	CASKPGLAGGLEQYF
TRBD2	TRBV5-1	TRBJ2-2	-	TGCGCCAGCAGCTGGGGCGGGGGAGCGAACACCGGGGAGCTGTTTTTT	CASSWGGGANTGELFF
TRBD1	TRBV19	TRBJ2-6	-	TGTGCCAGTAGTTCTATAGGTGGGGACAGTCCTAGCTCTGGGGCCAACGTCCTGACTTTC	CASSSIGGDSPSSGANVLTF
-	TRBV7-9	TRBJ1-4	-	TGTGCCAGCAGCTTAGCTTCGCGGGGGAGGGGTGAAAAACTGTTTTTT	CASSLASRGRGEKLFF
-	TRBV19	TRBJ1-1	-	TGTGCCAGTAGTCCTAAACAGCTGAACACTGAAGCTTTCTTT	CASSPKQLNTEAFF
TRBD1	TRBV6-5	TRBJ2-2	-	TGTGCCAGCAGTTACGGGACAGCTCCCACCGGGGAGCTGTTTTTT	CASSYGTAPTGELFF
-	TRBV2	TRBJ1-2	-	TGTGCCAGCAGCGAATTGACGGGACGGGACATATATGGCTACACCTTC	CASSELTGRDIYGYTF
TRBD2	TRBV9	TRBJ2-3	-	TGTGCCAGCAGCGTGCGGGGGGGCCAGCCAGATACGCAGTATTTT	CASSVRGGQPDTQYF
TRBD2	TRBV7-9	TRBJ2-1	once	TGTGCCAGCAGCCCCGGGGGGAACTACAATGAGCAGTTCTTC	CASSPGGNYNEQFF
-	TRBV6-5	TRBJ1-4	-	TGTGCCAGCACCCGGGGTATAGCCCAAGAAAAACTGTTTTTT	CASTRGIAQEKLFF
TRBD1	TRBV7-9	TRBJ2-7	-	TGTGCCAGCAGTTCAACAGGGGAGTCGGTACGGCAGTACTTC	CASSSTGESVRQYF
-	TRBV7-2	TRBJ1-4	-	TGTGCCAGCAGCTTAAGTAGCGTGTCCGCAACTAATGAAAAACTGTTTTTT	CASSLSSVSATNEKLFF
-	TRBV7-7	TRBJ2-1	-	TGTGCTAGCAGCTGGGGTCTAGGGGATGGCAATGAGCAGTTCTTC	CASSWGLGDGNEQFF
-	TRBV6-5	TRBJ2-2	once	TGTGCCAGCAGTTACTCGCAGGACATCATCCTGTGGGAGCTGTTTTTT	CASSYSQDIILWELFF
-	TRBV27	TRBJ1-1	-	TGTGCCAGCAGTTTAAACCGTCGCGACACTGAAGCTTTCTTT	CASSLNRRDTEAFF
-	TRBV7-2	TRBJ1-1	-	TGTGCCAGCAGCTTTTTGGGCGCGAACACTGAAGCTTTCTTT	CASSFLGANTEAFF
-	TRBV19	TRBJ1-1	-	TGTGCCAGTAGTATAGATCCGGGTCTGGACACTGAAGCTTTCTTT	CASSIDPGLDTEAFF
TRBD1	TRBV5-6	TRBJ2-7	-	TGTGCCAGCAGCCAGGGGACAGTAGCTTTAGGCTACGAGCAGTACTTC	CASSQGTVALGYEQYF
-	TRBV27	TRBJ2-1	-	TGTGCCAGCACGGGCTTACAGGGAAACAATGAGCAGTTCTTC	CASTGLQGNNEQFF
-	TRBV7-8	TRBJ2-5	-	TGTGCCAGCAGCCGAGGGCCACCGGGGGAGACCCAGTACTTC	CASSRGPPGETQYF
-	TRBV4-2	TRBJ1-4	-	TGTGCCAGCAGCCAAGATTTTGCCGGGTTTGAAAAACTGTTTTTT	CASSQDFAGFEKLFF
-	TRBV2	TRBJ1-5	-	TGTGCCAGCAGCGGACAGAGCAACAATCAGCCCCAGCATTTT	CASSGQSNNQPQHF
-	TRBV7-2	TRBJ2-5	-	TGTGCCAGCAGCCCCGACAGATTCCAAGAGACCCAGTACTTC	CASSPDRFQETQYF
TRBD1	TRBV18	TRBJ1-1	-	TGTGCCAGCTCATTATCCGGGACAGGCAACACTGAAGCTTTCTTT	CASSLSGTGNTEAFF
-	TRBV9	TRBJ2-1	-	TGTGCCAGCAACGAATACCCGGCGATCGGGAATGAGCAGTTCTTC	CASNEYPAIGNEQFF
-	TRBV27	TRBJ1-1	-	TGTGCCAGCAGTTTGTTTAGGGGGGGGTATACTGAAGCTTTCTTT	CASSLFRGGYTEAFF
-	TRBV9	TRBJ1-5	-	TGTGCCAGCAGCGTAGACGAGGGTTTTGGTCAGCCCCAGCATTTT	CASSVDEGFGQPQHF
-	TRBV2	TRBJ1-4	-	TGTGCCAGCAGGGGGGGGGCTAATTATGAAAAACTGTTTTTT	CASRGGANYEKLFF
-	TRBV7-8	TRBJ2-7	once	TGTGCCAGCAGCTTTAAATTGCAGAGGCCCTCCTACTCCTACGAGCAGTACTTC	CASSFKLQRPSYSYEQYF
-	TRBV24-1	TRBJ1-5	-	TGTGCCACCAGTGATTTGATCGGGCCCCAGCATTTT	CATSDLIGPQHF
-	TRBV4-2	TRBJ2-5	-	TGTGCCAGCAGCCAAGATACATTCCAAGAGACCCAGTACTTC	CASSQDTFQETQYF
TRBD1	TRBV5-1	TRBJ1-6	-	TGCGCCAGCTCCCCGGGGACAGGGTATTCACCCCTCCACTTT	CASSPGTGYSPLHF
-	TRBV14	TRBJ1-6	-	TGTGCCAGCAGCCAAGACTTCTATTCACCCCTCCACTTT	CASSQDFYSPLHF
TRBD1	TRBV10-3	TRBJ1-5	-	TGTGCCATCAGGGCTTCCGGGACAGGGGGAAGTAGCAATCAGCCCCAGCATTTT	CAIRASGTGGSSNQPQHF
-	TRBV5-1	TRBJ1-1	-	TGCGCCAGCAGCTTGGAAGGGGCGAACACTGAAGCTTTCTTT	CASSLEGANTEAFF
-	TRBV6-2/TRBV6-3	TRBJ1-1	-	TGTGCCAGCAGTTACCCTTCGACAGTTTACACTGAAGCTTTCTTT	CASSYPSTVYTEAFF
TRBD1	TRBV5-1	TRBJ1-1	once	TGCGCCAGCCGACAGGGGGCTAACACTGAAGCTTTCTTT	CASRQGANTEAFF
-	TRBV11-2	TRBJ1-1	-	TGTGCCAGCAGCTTAGAGGTAGACACTGAAGCTTTCTTT	CASSLEVDTEAFF
-	TRBV7-2	TRBJ2-6	-	TGTGCCAGCAGCTTAGCCCCGACAGCTGGGGCCAACGTCCTGACTTTC	CASSLAPTAGANVLTF
TRBD1	TRBV4-2	TRBJ2-7	-	TGTGCCAGCAGCCAAGTGGGGTTTGCAGGGGGCTACGAGCAGTACTTC	CASSQVGFAGGYEQYF